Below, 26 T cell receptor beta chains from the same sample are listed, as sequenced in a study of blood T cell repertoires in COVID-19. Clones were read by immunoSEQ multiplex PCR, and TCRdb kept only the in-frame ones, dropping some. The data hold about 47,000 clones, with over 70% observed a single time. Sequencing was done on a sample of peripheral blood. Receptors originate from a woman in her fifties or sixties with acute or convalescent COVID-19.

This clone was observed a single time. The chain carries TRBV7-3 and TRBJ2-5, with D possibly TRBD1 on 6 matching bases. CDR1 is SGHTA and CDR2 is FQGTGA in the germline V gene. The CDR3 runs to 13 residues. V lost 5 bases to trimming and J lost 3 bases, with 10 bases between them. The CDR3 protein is CASSTHREETQYF. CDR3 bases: TGTGCCAGCAGCACCCACAGGGAAGAGACCCAGTACTTC.

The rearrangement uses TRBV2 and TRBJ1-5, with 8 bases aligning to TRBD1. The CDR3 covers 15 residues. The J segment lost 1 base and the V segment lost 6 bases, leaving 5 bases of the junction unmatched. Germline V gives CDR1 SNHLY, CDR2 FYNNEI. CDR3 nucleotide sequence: TGTGCCAGCAGGGAGGACAGGGTGAGCAATCAGCCCCAGCATTTT. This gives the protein CASREDRVSNQPQHF.

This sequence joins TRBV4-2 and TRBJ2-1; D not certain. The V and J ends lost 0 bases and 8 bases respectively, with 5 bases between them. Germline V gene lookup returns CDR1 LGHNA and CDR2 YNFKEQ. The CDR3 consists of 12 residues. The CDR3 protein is CASSQEFDEQFF. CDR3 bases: TGTGCCAGCAGCCAAGAGTTCGATGAGCAGTTCTTC.

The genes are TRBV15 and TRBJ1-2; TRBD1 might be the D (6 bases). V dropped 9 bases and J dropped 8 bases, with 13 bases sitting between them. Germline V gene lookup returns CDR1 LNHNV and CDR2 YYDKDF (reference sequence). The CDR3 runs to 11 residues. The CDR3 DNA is TGTGCCACGAAAGGGGGTGGAGGCTACACCTTC. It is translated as CATKGGGGYTF.

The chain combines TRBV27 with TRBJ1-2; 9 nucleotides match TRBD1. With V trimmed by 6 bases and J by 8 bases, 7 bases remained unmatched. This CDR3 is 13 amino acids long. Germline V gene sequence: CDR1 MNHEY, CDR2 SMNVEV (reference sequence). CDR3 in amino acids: CASRGQGLRGYTF. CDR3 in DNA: TGTGCCAGCAGGGGACAGGGACTCCGGGGCTACACCTTC.

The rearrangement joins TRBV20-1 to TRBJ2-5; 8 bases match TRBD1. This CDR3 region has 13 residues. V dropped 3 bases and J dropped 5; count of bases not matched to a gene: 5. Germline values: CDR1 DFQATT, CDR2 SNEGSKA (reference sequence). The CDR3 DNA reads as TGCAGTGCTAGTCGACAGGGGTGGGAGACCCAGTACTTC. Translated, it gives CSASRQGWETQYF.

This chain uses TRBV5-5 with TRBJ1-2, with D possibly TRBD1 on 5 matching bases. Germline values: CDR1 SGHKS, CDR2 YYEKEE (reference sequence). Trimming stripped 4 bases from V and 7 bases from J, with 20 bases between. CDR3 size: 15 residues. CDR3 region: CASSPNSGDRGGYTF. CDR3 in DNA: TGTGCCAGCAGCCCCAATTCGGGGGATCGTGGTGGCTACACCTTC.

The CDR3 is CASSIGDRADGETEAFF. The CDR3 DNA reads as TGTGCCAGTAGTATAGGGGACAGGGCTGATGGTGAGACTGAAGCTTTCTTT. The chain has TRBV19 and TRBJ1-1; 9 bases are shared with TRBD1. J gave up 5 bases and V 1 base, and 11 bases lay outside the gene matches. Per germline, CDR1 LNHDA and CDR2 SQIVND (reference sequence). This CDR3 contains 17 residues.

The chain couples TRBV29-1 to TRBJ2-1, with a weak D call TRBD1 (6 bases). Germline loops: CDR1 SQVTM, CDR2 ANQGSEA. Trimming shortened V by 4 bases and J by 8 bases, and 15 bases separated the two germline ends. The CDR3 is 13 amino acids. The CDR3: CSVVGTRVHEQFF. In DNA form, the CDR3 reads TGCAGCGTTGTAGGGACAAGAGTGCATGAGCAGTTCTTC.

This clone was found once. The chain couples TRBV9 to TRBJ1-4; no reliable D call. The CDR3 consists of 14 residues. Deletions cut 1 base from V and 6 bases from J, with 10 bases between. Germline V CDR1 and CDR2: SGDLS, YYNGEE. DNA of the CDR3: TGTGCCAGCAGCGTAAATGAGGGATATGAAAAACTGTTTTTT. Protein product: CASSVNEGYEKLFF.

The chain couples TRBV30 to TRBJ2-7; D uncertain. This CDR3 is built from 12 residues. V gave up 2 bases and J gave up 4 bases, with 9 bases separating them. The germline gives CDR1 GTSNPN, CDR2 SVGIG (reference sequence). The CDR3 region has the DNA TGTGCCTGGAGTTCAGTAAGTTACGAGCAGTACTTC. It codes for CAWSSVSYEQYF.

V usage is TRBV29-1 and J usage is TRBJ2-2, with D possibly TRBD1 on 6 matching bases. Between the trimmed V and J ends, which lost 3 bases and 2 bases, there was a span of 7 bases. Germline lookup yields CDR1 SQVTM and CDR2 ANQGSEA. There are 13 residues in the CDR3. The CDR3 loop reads CSVEGTNTGELFF. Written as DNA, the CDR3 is TGCAGCGTTGAGGGGACAAACACCGGGGAGCTGTTTTTT.

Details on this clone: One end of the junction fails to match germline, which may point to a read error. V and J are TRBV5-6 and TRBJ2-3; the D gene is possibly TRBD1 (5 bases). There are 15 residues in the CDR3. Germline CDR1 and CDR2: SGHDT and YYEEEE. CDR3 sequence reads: CASRLGPGSTDTQYF. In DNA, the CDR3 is TGTGCCAGCAGGTTGGGGCCAGGGTCAACAGATACGCAGTATTTT.

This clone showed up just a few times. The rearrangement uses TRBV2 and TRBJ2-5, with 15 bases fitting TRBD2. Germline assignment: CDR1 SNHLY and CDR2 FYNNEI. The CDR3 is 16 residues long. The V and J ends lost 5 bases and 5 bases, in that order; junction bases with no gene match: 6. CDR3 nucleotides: TGTGCCAGCAGTCCTCGGACTAGCGGGGGGGGCGAGACCCAGTACTTC. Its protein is CASSPRTSGGGETQYF. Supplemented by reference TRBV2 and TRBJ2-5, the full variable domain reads EPEVTQTPSHQVTQMGQEVILRCVPISNHLYFYWYRQILGQKVEFLVSFYNNEISEKSEIFDDQFSVERPDGSNFTLKIRSTKLEDSAMYFCASSPRTSGGGETQYFGPGTRLLVL.

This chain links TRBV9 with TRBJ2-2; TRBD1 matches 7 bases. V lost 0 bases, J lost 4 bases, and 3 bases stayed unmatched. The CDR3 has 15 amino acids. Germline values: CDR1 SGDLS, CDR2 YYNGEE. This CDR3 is CASSVADRATGELFF. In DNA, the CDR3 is TGTGCCAGCAGCGTAGCAGACAGGGCCACCGGGGAGCTGTTTTTT.

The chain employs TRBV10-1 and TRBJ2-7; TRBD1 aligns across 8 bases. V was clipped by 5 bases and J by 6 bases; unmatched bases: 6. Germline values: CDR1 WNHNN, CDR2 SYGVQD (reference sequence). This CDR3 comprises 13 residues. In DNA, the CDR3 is TGCGCCAGCAGTCGGGACAGGATTGTCGAGCAGTACTTC. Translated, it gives CASSRDRIVEQYF.

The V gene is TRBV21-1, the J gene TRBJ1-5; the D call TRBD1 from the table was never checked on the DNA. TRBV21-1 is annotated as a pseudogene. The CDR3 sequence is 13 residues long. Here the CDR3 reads CAGRQASNQPQHF. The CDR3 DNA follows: TGTGCCGGCAGACAGGCAAGCAATCAGCCCCAGCATTTT.

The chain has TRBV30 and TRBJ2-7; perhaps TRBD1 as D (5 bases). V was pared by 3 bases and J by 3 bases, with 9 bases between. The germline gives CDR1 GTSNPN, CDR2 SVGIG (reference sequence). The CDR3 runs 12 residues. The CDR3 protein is CAWSTGFYEQYF. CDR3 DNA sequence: TGTGCCTGGAGCACAGGTTTCTACGAGCAGTACTTC.

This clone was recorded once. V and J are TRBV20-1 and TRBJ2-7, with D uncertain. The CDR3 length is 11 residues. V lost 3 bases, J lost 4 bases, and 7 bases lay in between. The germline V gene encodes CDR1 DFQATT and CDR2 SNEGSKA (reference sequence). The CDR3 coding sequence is TGCAGTGCTAGTACGCGATACGAGCAGTACTTC. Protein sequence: CSASTRYEQYF.

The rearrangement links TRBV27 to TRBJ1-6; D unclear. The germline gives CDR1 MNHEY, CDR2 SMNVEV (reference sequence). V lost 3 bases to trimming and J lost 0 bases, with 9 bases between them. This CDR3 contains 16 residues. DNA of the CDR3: TGTGCCAGCAGTTTTGTCACGAGCTCCTATAATTCACCCCTCCACTTT. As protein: CASSFVTSSYNSPLHF.

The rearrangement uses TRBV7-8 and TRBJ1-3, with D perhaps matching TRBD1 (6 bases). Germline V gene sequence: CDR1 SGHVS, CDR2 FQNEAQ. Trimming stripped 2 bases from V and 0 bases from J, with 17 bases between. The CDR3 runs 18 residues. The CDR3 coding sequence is TGTGCCAGCAGCTTAAACTCGGGACACCTGAGCTCTGGAAACACCATATATTTT. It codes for CASSLNSGHLSSGNTIYF. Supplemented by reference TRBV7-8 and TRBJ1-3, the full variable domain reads GAGVSQSPRYKVAKRGQDVALRCDPISGHVSLFWYQQALGQGPEFLTYFQNEAQLDKSGLPSDRFFAERPEGSVSTLKIQRTQQEDSAVYLCASSLNSGHLSSGNTIYFGEGSWLTVV.

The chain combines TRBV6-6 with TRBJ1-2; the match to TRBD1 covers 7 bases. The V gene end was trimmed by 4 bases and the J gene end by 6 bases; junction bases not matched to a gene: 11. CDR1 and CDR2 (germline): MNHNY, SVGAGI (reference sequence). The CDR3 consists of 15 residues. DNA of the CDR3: TGTGCCAGCAGTTCTGTGGGACAGACTCTCCATGGCTACACCTTC. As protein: CASSSVGQTLHGYTF.

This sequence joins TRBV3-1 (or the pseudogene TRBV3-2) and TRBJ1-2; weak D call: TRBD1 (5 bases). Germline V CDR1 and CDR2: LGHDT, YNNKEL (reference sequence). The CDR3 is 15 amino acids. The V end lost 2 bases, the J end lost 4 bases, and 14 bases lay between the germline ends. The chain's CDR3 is CASSQRGAEFYGYTF. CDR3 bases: TGTGCCAGCAGCCAAAGGGGCGCAGAATTCTATGGCTACACCTTC.

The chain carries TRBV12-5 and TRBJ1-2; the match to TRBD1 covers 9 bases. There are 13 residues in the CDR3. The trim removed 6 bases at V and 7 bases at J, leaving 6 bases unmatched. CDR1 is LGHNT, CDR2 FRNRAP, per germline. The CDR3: CASGTGGSVGYTF. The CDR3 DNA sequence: TGTGCTAGTGGGACAGGGGGTTCTGTTGGCTACACCTTC.

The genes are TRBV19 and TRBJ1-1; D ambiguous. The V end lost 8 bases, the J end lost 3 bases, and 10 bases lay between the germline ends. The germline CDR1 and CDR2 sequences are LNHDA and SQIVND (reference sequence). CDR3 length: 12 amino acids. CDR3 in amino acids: CASVRGYTEAFF. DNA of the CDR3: TGTGCCAGTGTCCGCGGATACACTGAAGCTTTCTTT.

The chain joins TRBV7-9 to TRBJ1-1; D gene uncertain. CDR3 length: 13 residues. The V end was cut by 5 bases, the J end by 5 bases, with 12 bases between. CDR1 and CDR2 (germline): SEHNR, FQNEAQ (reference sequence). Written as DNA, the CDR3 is TGTGCCAGCAGCGAGGCTGGAGGGACTGAAGCTTTCTTT. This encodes CASSEAGGTEAFF.